The clone carrying this T cell receptor beta chain was seen ten or more times. Its antigen remains unknown. The data were taken from a study of T cells in Graves' hyperthyroidism and ophthalmopathy. Findings and limits, study-wide: Ophthalmopathy, which appeared later, was predicted by the model a median 6.5 months before onset. Peripheral blood also featured most of the thyroid clonotypes expanded above 0.001.

Patients were excluded because of uncontrolled infection, other autoimmune disease, pregnancy or lactation. Orbital computed tomography and thyroid ultrasound, together with serum TRAb and thyroxine and clinical symptoms, were used for diagnoses. Using RNA transcripts as the source, TCR beta CDR3 regions were amplified. The primer set for the first-round RT-PCR of the TCR CDR3 was HTBI. Each CDR3 protein gets one entry after TCRdb re-called the multiplex PCR reads with MiXCR. Altogether 480,000 or so distinct CDR3 sequences are present, 46% being singletons, with the ten largest covering around two fifths. This CDR3 has 15 amino acids. Germline V CDR1 and CDR2: SEHNR, FQNEAQ (reference sequence). Trimming removed 1 base from V and 8 bases from J, with 14 bases in between.

Sequences were obtained from peripheral blood or thyroid tissue (not recorded which). The clonotype was recovered from an adult woman with Graves' disease, either hyperthyroidism or ophthalmopathy (not recorded which). The chain has TRBV7-9 and TRBJ1-4; D not certain. The CDR3 coding sequence is TGTGCCAGCAGCTTAGGGACGAAGACTTGGGAAAAACTGTTTTTT. Protein sequence: CASSLGTKTWEKLFF.